This passage covers 12 T cell receptor beta chains from one sample sequenced in a study of shared clonotypes between healthy human individuals. Profiling relied on immunoSEQ multiplex PCR, and the TCRdb table lists in-frame clones only, not all of them. The repertoire includes about 2.3 million clones, over 85% of them detected once, and approximately 0.4% sits in the top ten. Sequenced: naive CD4+ T cells from PBMCs. Subset indicated: CD45RA+ positively selected. These receptors were taken from a young man in good health. Some clones in this sample may be carry-over from other donors' samples.

Remarks on this clone: Other DNA sequences of this sample code for an identical CDR3. The gene calls are TRBV5-1 and TRBJ2-1, with 9 bases identical to TRBD2. In germline, CDR1 is SGHRS, CDR2 YFSETQ. There are 16 residues in the CDR3. The ends lost 0 bases at V and 4 bases at J; junction bases unmatched: 5. The CDR3 bases are TGCGCCAGCAGCTTGGACCTAGCGGGATCTTACAATGAGCAGTTCTTC. Translating it yields CASSLDLAGSYNEQFF.

The rearrangement links TRBV10-1 to TRBJ2-7; the D is unclear. Germline loops: CDR1 WNHNN, CDR2 SYGVQD (reference sequence). CDR3 size: 16 residues. V was clipped by 0 bases and J by 0 bases, with 12 bases between them. CDR3 protein: CASSESLQSLSYEQYF. The CDR3 nucleotides read TGCGCCAGCAGTGAGTCCCTACAGAGCCTCTCCTACGAGCAGTACTTC.

The V and J genes are TRBV10-3 and TRBJ2-5; 15 bases fit TRBD2. Trimming cost V 4 bases and J 5 bases; bases outside gene matches: 5. Per the germline V gene, CDR1 is ENHRY and CDR2 is SYGVKD. The CDR3 covers 16 residues. The CDR3 reads CAISGGGLAGGETQYF. In DNA, the CDR3 is TGTGCCATCAGTGGGGGAGGACTAGCGGGAGGGGAGACCCAGTACTTC.

The V and J genes are TRBV6-5 and TRBJ1-1; 9 bases fit TRBD1. With V trimmed by 7 bases and J by 3 bases, 6 bases remained unmatched. The V gene's germline CDR1 is MNHEY and CDR2 SVGAGI. This CDR3 spans 14 amino acids. The CDR3 nucleotides are TGTGCCAGCACATACAGGGGGCGGGACACTGAAGCTTTCTTT. It yields the protein CASTYRGRDTEAFF.

This chain links TRBV15 with TRBJ2-1; D is possibly TRBD1 (5 bases). CDR1 LNHNV and CDR2 YYDKDF come from the germline V gene (reference sequence). The CDR3 is 12 residues long. Between the trimmed V and J ends, which lost 5 bases and 4 bases, there was a span of 6 bases. CDR3 residues: CATSQGYNEQFF. CDR3 bases: TGTGCCACCAGCCAGGGATACAATGAGCAGTTCTTC.

This chain connects TRBV5-1 to TRBJ2-7; the match to TRBD1 covers 9 bases. V lost 4 bases and J lost 2; bases outside the gene matches: 7. CDR1 SGHRS and CDR2 YFSETQ come from the germline V gene. This CDR3 is built from 15 residues. CDR3 coding DNA: TGCGCCAGCAGCGGAGGGACAGGGAGGACCTACGAGCAGTACTTC. Encoded protein: CASSGGTGRTYEQYF.

V usage is TRBV9 and J usage is TRBJ2-1; no firm D call. Germline V gene lookup returns CDR1 SGDLS and CDR2 YYNGEE. The CDR3 is 15 residues long. Trimming cost V 4 bases and J 0 bases, with 11 bases left between them. In DNA, the CDR3 is TGTGCCAGCAGCCCAAGACCCGCCTCCTACAATGAGCAGTTCTTC. This gives the protein CASSPRPASYNEQFF.

V and J are TRBV10-3 and TRBJ2-7; tentative D call: TRBD1 (6 bases). Germline V gene lookup returns CDR1 ENHRY and CDR2 SYGVKD. The V gene lost 6 bases and the J gene lost 5 bases, with 17 bases spanning the gap. The CDR3 totals 14 residues. The CDR3 sequence is CAISGVQGNNEQYF. The CDR3 DNA reads as TGTGCCATCAGCGGAGTACAGGGAAACAACGAGCAGTACTTC.

CDR3 amino acids: CASSLGAGTSYGYTF. DNA for the CDR3: TGTGCCAGCAGCCTGGGGGCAGGGACGTCCTATGGCTACACCTTC. This rearrangement joins TRBV5-4 to TRBJ1-2; the D gene is possibly TRBD1 (6 bases). Germline V gives CDR1 SGHNT, CDR2 YYREEE (reference sequence). V lost 4 bases and J 4 bases, leaving 17 bases between the germline ends. The CDR3 extends over 15 amino acids.

The rearrangement links TRBV2 to TRBJ2-1; 14 nucleotides match TRBD2. The germline V gene has CDR1 SNHLY and CDR2 FYNNEI. CDR3 size: 14 residues. Unmatched junction bases numbered 10, after V lost 6 bases and J lost 15 bases. The CDR3 here is CASRPGLAGVFPFF. The CDR3 DNA is TGTGCCAGCAGACCGGGACTAGCGGGAGTATTTCCGTTCTTC.

On this clone: This same CDR3 is encoded by further DNA sequences in the sample. This rearrangement joins TRBV18 to TRBJ2-7, with 8 nucleotides matching TRBD2. Germline V gives CDR1 KGHSH, CDR2 LQKENI. Trimming at V came to 0 bases and at J to 5 bases, leaving 3 bases not matched to a gene. The CDR3 has 14 residues. The CDR3 sequence is CASSPPGTRDEQYF. CDR3 nucleotide sequence: TGTGCCAGCTCACCACCGGGGACTAGAGACGAGCAGTACTTC. The full variable domain, rest sourced from reference TRBV18 and TRBJ2-7, is NAGVMQNPRHLVRRRGQEARLRCSPMKGHSHVYWYRQLPEEGLKFMVYLQKENIIDESGMPKERFSAEFPKEGPSILRIQQVVRGDSAAYFCASSPPGTRDEQYFGPGTRLTVT.

This clone was detected a few times. V gene TRBV6-5 combines with J gene TRBJ1-1, with D tentatively TRBD1 (5 bases). The germline V and J ends were trimmed by 7 bases and 1 base, with 10 bases remaining between them. The CDR3 is made up of 13 amino acids. Per germline, CDR1 MNHEY and CDR2 SVGAGI. The CDR3 loop reads CASTLTANTEAFF. The CDR3, as DNA: TGTGCCAGCACCTTGACAGCGAACACTGAAGCTTTCTTT.